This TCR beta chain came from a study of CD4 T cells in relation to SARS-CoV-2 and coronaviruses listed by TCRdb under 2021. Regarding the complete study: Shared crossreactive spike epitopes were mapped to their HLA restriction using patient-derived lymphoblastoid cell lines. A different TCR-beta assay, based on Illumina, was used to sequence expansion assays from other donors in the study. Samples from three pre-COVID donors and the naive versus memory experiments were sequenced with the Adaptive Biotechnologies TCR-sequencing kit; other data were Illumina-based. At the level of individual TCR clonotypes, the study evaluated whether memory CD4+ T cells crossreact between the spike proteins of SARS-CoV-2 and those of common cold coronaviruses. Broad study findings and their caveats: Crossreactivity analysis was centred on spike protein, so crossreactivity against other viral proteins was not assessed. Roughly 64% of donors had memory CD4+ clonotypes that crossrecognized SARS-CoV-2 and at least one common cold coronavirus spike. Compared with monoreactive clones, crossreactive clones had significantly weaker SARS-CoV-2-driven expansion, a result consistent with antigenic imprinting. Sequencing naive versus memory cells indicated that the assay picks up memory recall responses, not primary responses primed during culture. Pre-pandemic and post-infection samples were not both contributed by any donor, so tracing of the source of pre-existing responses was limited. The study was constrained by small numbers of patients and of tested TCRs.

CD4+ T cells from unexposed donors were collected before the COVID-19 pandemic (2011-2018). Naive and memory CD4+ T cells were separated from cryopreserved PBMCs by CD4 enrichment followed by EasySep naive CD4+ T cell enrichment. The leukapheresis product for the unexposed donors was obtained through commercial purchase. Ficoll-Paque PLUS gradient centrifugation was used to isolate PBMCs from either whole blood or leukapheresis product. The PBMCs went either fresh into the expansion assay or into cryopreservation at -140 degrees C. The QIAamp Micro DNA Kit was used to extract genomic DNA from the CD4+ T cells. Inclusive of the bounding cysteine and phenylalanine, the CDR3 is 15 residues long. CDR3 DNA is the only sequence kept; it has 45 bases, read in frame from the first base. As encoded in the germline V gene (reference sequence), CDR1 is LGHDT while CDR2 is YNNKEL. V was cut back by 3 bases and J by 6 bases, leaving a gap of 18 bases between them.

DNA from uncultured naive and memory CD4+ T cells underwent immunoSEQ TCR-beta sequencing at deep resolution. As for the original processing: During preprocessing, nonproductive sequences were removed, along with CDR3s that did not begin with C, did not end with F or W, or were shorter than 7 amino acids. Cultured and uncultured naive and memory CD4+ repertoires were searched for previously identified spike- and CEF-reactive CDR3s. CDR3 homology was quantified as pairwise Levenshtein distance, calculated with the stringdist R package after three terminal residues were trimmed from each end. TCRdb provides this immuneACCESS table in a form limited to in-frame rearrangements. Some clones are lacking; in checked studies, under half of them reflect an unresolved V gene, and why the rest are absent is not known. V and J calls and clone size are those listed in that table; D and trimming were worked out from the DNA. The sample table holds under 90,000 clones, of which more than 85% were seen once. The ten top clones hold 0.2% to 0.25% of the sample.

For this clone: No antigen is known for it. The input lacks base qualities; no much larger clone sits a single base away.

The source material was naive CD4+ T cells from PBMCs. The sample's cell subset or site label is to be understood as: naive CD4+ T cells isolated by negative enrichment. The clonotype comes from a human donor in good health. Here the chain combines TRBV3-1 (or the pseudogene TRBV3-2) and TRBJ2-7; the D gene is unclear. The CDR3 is CASSQGVRYKAEQYF. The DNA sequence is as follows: TGTGCCAGCAGCCAGGGCGTAAGATACAAGGCCGAGCAGTACTTC.